This T cell receptor beta chain was identified in a study of blood T cell repertoires in COVID-19. In the study overall: Sites across the United States, Italy and Spain contributed samples from acute and convalescent COVID-19. Sample material is recorded as cDNA or gDNA derived from T cells, B-cell-depleted T cells, or PBMCs.

The ends were cut back, 3 bases at V and 5 bases at J, with 11 bases in the middle. The CDR3 is made up of 13 amino acids. CDR1 and CDR2 (germline): LGHDT, YNNKEL (reference sequence). As processed by the authors: How many nucleated cells were present was estimated from reference gene primer amplification. Sequencing was performed with immunoSEQ multiplex PCR; in TCRdb, only in-frame clones are kept and a portion is missing. The DNA gave D and trimming, while V, J and clone size come from that table. The sample lists more than 100,000 clones, approximately 90% occurring once. The V gene is TRBV3-1 (or the pseudogene TRBV3-2), the J gene TRBJ2-7, with D perhaps matching TRBD1 (6 bases). The receptor was isolated from a man in his forties or fifties in a cohort sampled during active COVID-19. The sequenced sample was peripheral blood. DNA for the CDR3: TGTGCCAGCAGCCAGAGGGGGTCCCACGAGCAGTACGTC. Translating it yields CASSQRGSHEQYV.